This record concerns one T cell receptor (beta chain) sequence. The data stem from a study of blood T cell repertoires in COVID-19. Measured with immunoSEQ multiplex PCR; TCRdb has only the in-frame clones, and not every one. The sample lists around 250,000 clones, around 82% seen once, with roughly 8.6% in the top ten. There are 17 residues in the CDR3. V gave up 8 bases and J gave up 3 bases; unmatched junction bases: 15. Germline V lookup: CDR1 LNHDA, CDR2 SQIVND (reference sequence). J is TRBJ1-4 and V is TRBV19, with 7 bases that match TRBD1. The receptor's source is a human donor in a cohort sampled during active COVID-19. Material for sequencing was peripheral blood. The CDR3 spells CASSLRTGDFANEKLFF. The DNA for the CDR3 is TGTGCCAGTTCCCTCCGGACAGGAGATTTTGCTAATGAAAAACTGTTTTTT.